The 9 T cell receptor beta chains reported below all come from one sample, sequenced in a study of blood T cell repertoires in COVID-19. Clones were sequenced by immunoSEQ multiplex PCR, and TCRdb holds only the in-frame ones, with some missing. The sample lists some 530,000 clones, approximately 85% occurring once. Sequenced input: peripheral blood. The receptors here all came from a human donor in a cohort sampled during active COVID-19.

This sequence joins TRBV25-1 and TRBJ1-1, with 7 bases aligning to TRBD1. Germline lookup yields CDR1 MGHDK and CDR2 SYGVNS. The CDR3 sequence is 13 residues long. With 8 bases clipped from V and 0 bases from J, the junction kept 3 bases outside the gene matches. The chain's CDR3 is CASGTVMNTEAFF. For the CDR3, the DNA is TGTGCCAGCGGGACAGTTATGAACACTGAAGCTTTCTTT.

This rearrangement joins TRBV28 to TRBJ1-2, with D possibly TRBD1 on 6 matching bases. Germline V gene lookup returns CDR1 MDHEN and CDR2 SYDVKM. This CDR3 spans 13 amino acids. V lost 7 bases, J lost 8 bases, and 17 bases lay in between. CDR3 nucleotides: TGTGCCAGCACCCCTGCGGGGGCGCGGGGCTACACCTTC. Protein: CASTPAGARGYTF.

This clone was recorded only once. The chain employs TRBV5-5 and TRBJ2-7; the D is unclear. CDR1 and CDR2 (germline): SGHKS, YYEKEE (reference sequence). V gave up 4 bases and J gave up 3 bases, with 14 bases separating them. This CDR3 is 14 amino acids long. This CDR3 reads CASSAVPEVYEQYF. Here the CDR3 DNA reads TGTGCCAGCAGCGCAGTTCCTGAAGTCTACGAGCAGTACTTC.

The rearrangement links TRBV28 to TRBJ1-2, with D perhaps TRBD1 (6 bases). Trimming removed 3 bases at V and 3 bases at J, with 8 bases between. Germline CDR1 MDHEN, CDR2 SYDVKM. CDR3 size: 13 residues. CDR3 sequence (DNA): TGTGCCAGCAGTTTGGCAGGGGACTATGGCTACACCTTC. Protein: CASSLAGDYGYTF.

The chain links TRBV6-2 or TRBV6-3 to TRBJ2-3; TRBD2 aligns across 8 bases. This CDR3 comprises 21 residues. The germline CDR1 and CDR2 sequences are MNHEY and SVGEGT. Germline trimming cut 5 bases from V and 8 bases from J; bases unmatched to any gene: 30. The CDR3 DNA is TGTGCCAGCAGTCAGGCACCGGGACATACTGGACTAGCTCCCCGTGTGGGTACGCAGTATTTT. Translating gives CASSQAPGHTGLAPRVGTQYF.

V is TRBV30 and J is TRBJ1-2; maybe TRBD1 (6 bases). The CDR3 consists of 12 residues. Trimming removed 2 bases at V and 4 bases at J, with 8 bases between. Germline CDR1 GTSNPN, CDR2 SVGIG (reference sequence). The CDR3 spells CAWSRGGYGYTF. The CDR3 DNA is TGTGCCTGGAGTCGAGGGGGCTATGGCTACACCTTC.

V is TRBV3-1 (or the pseudogene TRBV3-2) and J is TRBJ1-1; the match to TRBD1 covers 7 bases. The germline gives CDR1 LGHDT, CDR2 YNNKEL (reference sequence). The ends lost 4 bases at V and 0 bases at J; junction bases unmatched: 5. The CDR3 consists of 15 residues. Here the CDR3 reads CASSPTGRVNTEAFF. Here the CDR3 DNA reads TGTGCCAGCAGCCCGACAGGGCGGGTGAACACTGAAGCTTTCTTT.

The chain recombines TRBV5-4 with TRBJ2-1, with D unresolved. CDR1 and CDR2 from the germline V gene are SGHNT and YYREEE (reference sequence). Trimming removed 4 bases from V and 8 bases from J, with 7 bases in between. This CDR3 region has 11 residues. CDR3 sequence reads: CASSRSDEQFF. Here the CDR3 DNA reads TGTGCCAGCAGCCGGTCGGATGAGCAGTTCTTC.

V and J are TRBV5-6 and TRBJ2-3, with D unresolved. Germline V CDR1 and CDR2: SGHDT, YYEEEE. V lost 0 bases and J lost 0, with 17 bases in between. CDR3 size: 18 residues. The CDR3 DNA sequence: TGTGCCAGCAGCTTGGTCGTTGGCGGCGGCCCAAGCACAGATACGCAGTATTTT. Translated: CASSLVVGGGPSTDTQYF.